The 15 T cell receptor beta chains presented below share a single source sample, sequenced in a study of a mutant IDH1 vaccine in newly diagnosed glioma. Antigens for these TCRs are unknown. Produced via immunoSEQ multiplex PCR; TCRdb's table is partial and in-frame only. The repertoire holds tens of thousands of clones, with roughly 80% as singletons. Sample time point: week 35, safety follow-up. The vaccine gave 300 ug of a 20-mer mutant IDH1 peptide subcutaneously per dose. The sequencing used PBMCs, collected from a glioma patient whose treatment included an IDH1 peptide vaccine. The receptors originated from a man aged 18 to 29 with glioma.

V usage is TRBV9 and J usage is TRBJ2-2; 8 bases are a match to TRBD2. The CDR3 is 17 residues long. The trim removed 2 bases at V and 1 base at J, leaving 7 bases unmatched. Germline CDR1 and CDR2: SGDLS and YYNGEE. CDR3 amino acids: CASSVGGTSLNTGELFF. The DNA for the CDR3 is TGTGCCAGCAGCGTGGGCGGGACTAGTCTGAACACCGGGGAGCTGTTTTTT.

V is TRBV7-8 and J is TRBJ1-1; D gene unclear. V gave up 0 bases and J gave up 4 bases, with 6 bases separating them. The CDR3 is 13 residues long. Germline assignment: CDR1 SGHVS and CDR2 FQNEAQ. CDR3: CASSLALGTEAFF. DNA for the CDR3: TGTGCCAGCAGCTTAGCGTTGGGCACTGAAGCTTTCTTT.

This clone was counted once. The chain uses TRBV18 and TRBJ1-6; D unclear. The germline gives CDR1 KGHSH, CDR2 LQKENI. This CDR3 has 13 residues. Trimming took off 4 bases at V and 10 bases at J, with 11 bases between the two ends. CDR3 region: CASSLPGDSPLHF. The CDR3 bases are TGTGCCAGCTCACTACCCGGAGACTCACCCCTCCACTTT.

The chain is built from TRBV5-4 and TRBJ2-1, with 8 bases aligning to TRBD1. V gave up 4 bases and J gave up 3 bases; unmatched junction bases: 6. CDR3 length: 15 amino acids. CDR1 and CDR2 (germline): SGHNT, YYREEE (reference sequence). This CDR3 is CASSPDGTGYNEQFF. DNA for the CDR3: TGTGCCAGCAGCCCGGACGGGACAGGCTACAATGAGCAGTTCTTC.

V is TRBV25-1 and J is TRBJ1-1; D unresolved. Looked up from germline, CDR1 is MGHDK and CDR2 is SYGVNS. The ends were cut back, 2 bases at V and 7 bases at J, with 14 bases in the middle. This CDR3 region has 14 residues. The CDR3 DNA reads TGTGCCAGCAGTGAAGGGGTAGGGCACCATGAAGCTTTCTTT. Translated, it gives CASSEGVGHHEAFF.

The V gene is TRBV30, the J gene TRBJ1-4; unclear D gene. V lost 2 bases and J 7 bases, leaving 11 bases between the germline ends. This CDR3 contains 13 residues. Germline CDR1 is GTSNPN and CDR2 is SVGIG (reference sequence). In DNA, the CDR3 is TGTGCCTGGAGTTCAGGAGGGTTTGAAAAACTGTTTTTT. It is translated as CAWSSGGFEKLFF. The entire variable domain, with the rest obtained from reference TRBV30 and TRBJ1-4, is as follows: SQTIHQWPATLVQPVGSPLSLECTVEGTSNPNLYWYRQAAGRGLQLLFYSVGIGQISSEVPQNLSASRPQDRQFILSSKKLLLSDSGFYLCAWSSGGFEKLFFGSGTQLSVL.

The rearrangement joins TRBV7-9 to TRBJ1-2; TRBD1 agrees at 9 bases. In germline, CDR1 is SEHNR, CDR2 FQNEAQ (reference sequence). The CDR3 extends over 17 amino acids. V lost 5 bases and J lost 0; bases outside the gene matches: 10. The CDR3 here is CASSQQLGTGSNYGYTF. In nucleotides, the CDR3 is TGTGCCAGCAGCCAACAACTGGGGACAGGGTCTAACTATGGCTACACCTTC.

The genes are TRBV7-9 and TRBJ1-4; 10 nucleotides match TRBD1. The CDR3 sequence is 16 residues long. With 5 bases clipped from V and 7 bases from J, the junction kept 10 bases outside the gene matches. Germline CDR1 is SEHNR and CDR2 is FQNEAQ (reference sequence). CDR3 sequence (DNA): TGTGCCAGCAGCCCCTACGACAGGGGGCAGGGTGAAAAACTGTTTTTT. Translated: CASSPYDRGQGEKLFF.

The chain joins TRBV7-8 to TRBJ1-4; no reliable D call. The germline CDR1 and CDR2 sequences are SGHVS and FQNEAQ. V lost 2 bases, J lost 4 bases, and 14 bases lay in between. CDR3 size: 16 residues. CDR3 in DNA: TGTGCCAGCAGCTTAAGTTCGGCGGGGAGTAATGAAAAACTGTTTTTT. Its protein product is CASSLSSAGSNEKLFF.

This sequence joins TRBV4-3 and TRBJ2-7, with D possibly matching TRBD2 (6 bases). The V gene's germline CDR1 is LGHNA and CDR2 YSLEER. Trimming shortened V by 0 bases and J by 1 base, and 13 bases separated the two germline ends. The CDR3 extends over 16 amino acids. Written as DNA, the CDR3 is TGCGCCAGCAGCCAAGACGCGGGGCCTACTTCCTACGAGCAGTACTTC. This gives the protein CASSQDAGPTSYEQYF.

The chain has TRBV2 and TRBJ2-7; D is unclear. Trimming removed 4 bases from V and 3 bases from J, with 10 bases in between. The germline gives CDR1 SNHLY, CDR2 FYNNEI. This CDR3 region has 13 residues. The CDR3 protein is CASSVEQIYEQYF. DNA for the CDR3: TGTGCCAGCAGTGTGGAGCAAATCTACGAGCAGTACTTC.

V gene TRBV7-9 combines with J gene TRBJ2-1, with 8 nucleotides matching TRBD2. The CDR3 has 12 residues. After removal of 6 bases from V and 9 bases from J, the junction contained 4 bases not matched to a gene. Germline V CDR1 and CDR2: SEHNR, FQNEAQ (reference sequence). CDR3 in DNA: TGTGCCAGCAGTTATAGCGGGGCTGAGCAGTTCTTC. Translation gives CASSYSGAEQFF.

The chain uses TRBV19 and TRBJ1-2, with D possibly matching TRBD1 (6 bases). Deletions cut 5 bases from V and 6 bases from J, with 10 bases between. Looked up from germline, CDR1 is LNHDA and CDR2 is SQIVND (reference sequence). The CDR3 has 12 amino acids. DNA of the CDR3: TGTGCCAGTAGTTCCTACAGGGATGGCTACACCTTC. Translation gives CASSSYRDGYTF.

The chain links TRBV10-3 to TRBJ1-5; 7 bases are shared with TRBD1. V shed 2 bases, J shed 3 bases, and the junction held 4 bases outside the gene matches. The CDR3 is 15 residues long. Germline loops: CDR1 ENHRY, CDR2 SYGVKD. The CDR3 coding sequence is TGTGCCATCAGTGAGAGTGGACAGGCCAATCAGCCCCAGCATTTT. Amino acids: CAISESGQANQPQHF.

V gene TRBV5-8 combines with J gene TRBJ2-3; no firm D call. V lost 0 bases and J 4 bases, leaving 9 bases between the germline ends. Germline V CDR1 and CDR2: SGHTS, YDEGEE. The CDR3 loop spans 14 amino acids. The CDR3 sequence: CASSLGALPDTQYF. In nucleotides, the CDR3 is TGTGCCAGCAGCTTGGGGGCCCTACCAGATACGCAGTATTTT.